These 19 T cell receptor beta chains originate from one sample sequenced in a study of blood T cell repertoires in COVID-19. Generated by immunoSEQ multiplex PCR, the TCRdb table keeps only in-frame clones and is missing some. The sample shows about 200,000 clones, around 83% of them seen only once. Source material: peripheral blood. The receptor source for this set is a woman aged 80 or older with acute or convalescent COVID-19.

This clone was found a few times. This chain connects TRBV10-1 to TRBJ2-1; TRBD2 agrees at 13 bases. The CDR3 covers 18 residues. The germline gives CDR1 WNHNN, CDR2 SYGVQD (reference sequence). Trimming removed 2 bases from V and 9 bases from J; junction bases left unmatched: 13. CDR3 residues: CASSEITPTSGRYGEQFF. The CDR3 bases are TGCGCCAGCAGTGAGATAACCCCGACTAGCGGGAGGTATGGTGAGCAGTTCTTC.

The chain uses TRBV28 and TRBJ1-3; tentative D call: TRBD1 (6 bases). V was clipped by 9 bases and J by 9 bases, with 18 bases between them. Germline V gene lookup returns CDR1 MDHEN and CDR2 SYDVKM. The CDR3 is 13 amino acids. The CDR3 DNA sequence: TGTGCCAGTAACAGGGACAAACCCACCACCATATATTTT. It specifies CASNRDKPTTIYF.

This clone was detected a few times. The V gene is TRBV7-9, the J gene TRBJ2-7; no reliable D call. This CDR3 has 11 amino acids. V was cut by 2 bases and J by 6 bases, with 5 bases left in between. In germline, CDR1 is SEHNR, CDR2 FQNEAQ (reference sequence). This chain's CDR3 is CASSLSSEQYF. The CDR3 bases are TGTGCCAGCAGCTTATCGTCCGAGCAGTACTTC.

This clone was observed a few times. The rearrangement uses TRBV19 and TRBJ2-5; the D is unclear. V gave up 3 bases and J gave up 2 bases, with 13 bases separating them. CDR3 size: 15 residues. Germline assignment: CDR1 LNHDA and CDR2 SQIVND (reference sequence). The CDR3 nucleotides read TGTGCCAGTAGTATCGGTCAGCGATTACAAGAGACCCAGTACTTC. This gives the protein CASSIGQRLQETQYF. The full variable domain, completed using reference TRBV19 and TRBJ2-5, is DGGITQSPKYLFRKEGQNVTLSCEQNLNHDAMYWYRQDPGQGLRLIYYSQIVNDFQKGDIAEGYSVSREKKESFPLTVTSAQKNPTAFYLCASSIGQRLQETQYFGPGTRLLVL.

This clone appeared a single time. The chain is built from TRBV18 and TRBJ1-1; weak D call: TRBD1 (6 bases). From germline, CDR1 is KGHSH and CDR2 LQKENI. The CDR3 sequence is 14 residues long. The germline V and J ends were trimmed by 5 bases and 3 bases, with 13 bases remaining between them. As DNA, the CDR3 is TGTGCCAGCTCATCGATACAGGGAGACACTGAAGCTTTCTTT. Translation gives CASSSIQGDTEAFF.

This chain connects TRBV2 to TRBJ1-4; a weak D match, TRBD1 (5 bases). Per germline, CDR1 SNHLY and CDR2 FYNNEI. Trimming took off 0 bases at V and 6 bases at J, with 11 bases between the two ends. The CDR3 contains 15 residues. The chain's CDR3 is CASSEARTQDEKLFF. The CDR3 nucleotides read TGTGCCAGCAGTGAAGCGCGGACACAGGATGAAAAACTGTTTTTT.

A few counts support this clone. The gene calls are TRBV6-2 or TRBV6-3 and TRBJ2-3, with unresolved D. Germline lookup yields CDR1 MNHEY and CDR2 SVGEGT. V was cut by 5 bases and J by 14 bases, with 14 bases left in between. The CDR3 sequence is 11 residues long. CDR3 nucleotide sequence: TGTGCCAGCAGTCCACTACTCCGGCGGTATTTT. Its protein product is CASSPLLRRYF.

This clone came up a few times. This rearrangement joins TRBV19 to TRBJ2-3; D perhaps matches TRBD1 (6 bases). CDR3 size: 12 residues. The V gene's germline CDR1 is LNHDA and CDR2 SQIVND (reference sequence). CDR3 DNA sequence: TGTGCGACTTCAGGGGAAACAGATACGCAGTATTTT. It encodes CATSGETDTQYF.

The chain is built from TRBV18 and TRBJ1-4; no firm D call. CDR3 length: 17 amino acids. Germline V gene data show CDR1 as KGHSH and CDR2 as LQKENI. V was pared by 1 base and J by 5 bases, with 17 bases between. The CDR3 coding sequence is TGTGCCAGCTCACCACGGTTCCCCTCGGGGAAAAATGAAAAACTGTTTTTT. This translates into CASSPRFPSGKNEKLFF.

This chain links TRBV29-1 with TRBJ2-1; TRBD2 matches 10 bases. CDR1 and CDR2 from the germline V gene are SQVTM and ANQGSEA. The CDR3 length is 18 residues. J gave up 0 bases and V 8 bases, and 16 bases lay outside the gene matches. Here the CDR3 DNA reads TGCAGCTCACGGCCGGGACTAGCGAGACAGAGCTCCTACAATGAGCAGTTCTTC. It is translated as CSSRPGLARQSSYNEQFF.

The chain is built from TRBV6-5 and TRBJ1-1, with 9 nucleotides matching TRBD1. V lost 6 bases and J lost 3; bases outside the gene matches: 8. Looked up from germline, CDR1 is MNHEY and CDR2 is SVGAGI. This CDR3 has 15 residues. The CDR3 DNA reads TGTGCCAGCAGACCACAGGGGGCGGGTCACACTGAAGCTTTCTTT. The encoded protein is CASRPQGAGHTEAFF.

CDR3 in amino acids: CASSPGQGGYTF. The CDR3 DNA sequence: TGTGCCAGCAGCCCCGGACAGGGTGGCTACACCTTC. This chain uses TRBV6-6 with TRBJ1-2, with 8 nucleotides matching TRBD1. V trimming: 6 bases; J trimming: 7 bases; junction bases outside the gene matches: 4. This CDR3 has 12 residues. The germline V gene has CDR1 MNHNY and CDR2 SVGAGI (reference sequence).

This sequence joins TRBV6-4 and TRBJ1-2; the match to TRBD1 covers 7 bases. CDR1 is MRHNA, CDR2 SNTAGT, per germline. This CDR3 spans 15 amino acids. V dropped 3 bases and J dropped 7; count of bases not matched to a gene: 11. For the CDR3, the DNA is TGTGCCAGCAGTGAGTCCCCCAGGGGGACGAGTGGCTACACCTTC. It yields the protein CASSESPRGTSGYTF.

The chain links TRBV25-1 to TRBJ1-4; D gene ambiguous. This CDR3 is 13 amino acids long. Germline V gives CDR1 MGHDK, CDR2 SYGVNS. V was trimmed by 3 bases and J by 7 bases, leaving 9 bases between them. The chain's CDR3 is CASSEAGIEKLFF. The DNA for the CDR3 is TGTGCCAGCAGTGAGGCGGGAATTGAAAAACTGTTTTTT.

The chain joins TRBV4-3 to TRBJ2-7; TRBD2 might be the D (6 bases). CDR1 is LGHNA and CDR2 is YSLEER in the germline V gene. This CDR3 has 15 residues. The V end was cut by 4 bases, the J end by 3 bases, with 16 bases between. The CDR3 coding sequence is TGCGCCAGCAGCCGCTCTGGAGGGGACCGCTACGAGCAGTACTTC. This translates into CASSRSGGDRYEQYF.

The chain is built from TRBV21-1 and TRBJ2-1; the table's D gene call, TRBD2, was not cross checked with the DNA. TRBV21-1 is described as a pseudogene. The CDR3 totals 18 residues. CDR3 residues: CASSKAWGGATSYNEQFF. For the CDR3, the DNA is TGTGCCAGCAGCAAAGCCTGGGGGGGCGCGACCTCCTACAATGAGCAGTTCTTC.

The chain recombines TRBV9 with TRBJ2-7, with 9 bases that match TRBD2. The CDR3 is 14 amino acids. J gave up 3 bases and V 2 bases, and 3 bases lay outside the gene matches. Per the germline V gene, CDR1 is SGDLS and CDR2 is YYNGEE. The CDR3 is CASSVTSGVYEQYF. Written as DNA, the CDR3 is TGTGCCAGCAGCGTGACTAGCGGTGTCTACGAGCAGTACTTC. The variable domain in full, with the rest retrieved from reference TRBV9 and TRBJ2-7, is DSGVTQTPKHLITATGQRVTLRCSPRSGDLSVYWYQQSLDQGLQFLIQYYNGEERAKGNILERFSAQQFPDLHSELNLSSLELGDSALYFCASSVTSGVYEQYFGPGTRLTVT.

This rearrangement joins TRBV24-1 to TRBJ2-7; 9 bases are a match to TRBD2. CDR1 and CDR2 (germline): KGHDR, SFDVKD. J was trimmed by 5 bases and V by 2 bases; bases with no gene match: 6. This CDR3 has 15 residues. CDR3 region: CATSDSTAGGNEQYF. CDR3 coding DNA: TGTGCCACCAGTGATTCGACGGCGGGAGGGAACGAGCAGTACTTC.

V is TRBV24-1 and J is TRBJ2-2; 8 bases are shared with TRBD2. V trimming: 3 bases; J trimming: 3 bases; junction bases outside the gene matches: 14. The CDR3 loop spans 19 amino acids. Germline V gives CDR1 KGHDR, CDR2 SFDVKD. The CDR3 nucleotides read TGTGCCACCAGTGATAGGTTAGCGGGGCGATACCAGGACACCGGGGAGCTGTTTTTT. Protein sequence: CATSDRLAGRYQDTGELFF.